Listed below are T cell receptor beta chains from one sample, sequenced in a study of blood T cell repertoires in COVID-19. Data came from immunoSEQ multiplex PCR; TCRdb stores just in-frame clones and leaves some out. The sample holds about 270,000 clones, 75% to 95% seen once. The sequencing sample was made of peripheral blood. These receptors all come from a person aged 18-29 years with COVID-19, enrolled during active disease. Each CDR3 is given with its conserved first and last residue. D genes are given only for firm matches.

D gene | J gene | V gene | CDR3 protein | CDR3 DNA
- | TRBJ1-1 | TRBV7-2 | CASSLATAGTEAFF | TGTGCCAGCAGCTTAGCCACCGCCGGCACTGAAGCTTTCTTT
TRBD2 | TRBJ2-7 | TRBV19 | CASSISGRASEQYF | TGTGCCAGTAGTATAAGCGGGAGGGCCAGCGAGCAGTACTTC
TRBD1 | TRBJ2-5 | TRBV24-1 | CATSEGQGLQYF | TGTGCCACCAGTGAGGGACAGGGGCTCCAGTACTTC
TRBD2 | TRBJ2-2 | TRBV5-5 | CASSLEWSSGKNRELFF | TGTGCCAGCAGCTTGGAATGGTCTAGCGGTAAAAACAGGGAGCTGTTTTTT
- | TRBJ1-1 | TRBV29-1 | CSVESRAEAFF | TGCAGCGTTGAAAGTCGGGCTGAAGCTTTCTTT
TRBD1 | TRBJ2-5 | TRBV5-1 | CASSLVVTGVPETQYF | TGCGCCAGCAGCTTGGTCGTGACAGGGGTTCCAGAGACCCAGTACTTC
TRBD1 | TRBJ1-5 | TRBV28 | CASRAGQGEQPQHF | TGTGCCAGCAGGGCGGGACAGGGGGAGCAGCCCCAGCATTTT
- | TRBJ1-5 | TRBV2 | CASSENGYDQPQHF | TGTGCCAGCAGTGAAAACGGGTACGATCAGCCCCAGCATTTT
- | TRBJ1-6 | TRBV9 | CASSAYGSSYNSPLHF | TGTGCCAGCAGCGCGTATGGGAGCTCCTATAATTCACCCCTCCACTTT
- | TRBJ1-4 | TRBV6-5 | CASKGPLEEKLFF | TGTGCCAGCAAAGGCCCGTTGGAGGAAAAACTGTTTTTT
- | TRBJ2-6 | TRBV18 | CASSTGNGANVLTF | TGTGCCAGCTCCACCGGGAACGGGGCCAACGTCCTGACTTTC
TRBD2 | TRBJ2-5 | TRBV19 | CASSPFPGGRHQETQYF | TGTGCCAGTAGTCCCTTTCCGGGCGGGAGGCACCAAGAGACCCAGTACTTC